These T cell receptor beta chains were read from a single sample in a study of blood T cell repertoires in COVID-19. Clones were read by immunoSEQ multiplex PCR, and TCRdb kept only the in-frame ones, dropping some. The sample contains about 150,000 clones, 65% to 80% of which appear only once. Sequenced input: peripheral blood. The receptors here all came from a man aged 50 or older with acute or convalescent COVID-19. Both conserved end residues are part of each CDR3. D genes are given only for firm matches. Clone size is shown for a subset of rows, as once, few, many or a class of expanded clone.

j_call | clone_size | d_call | v_call | cdr3_aa | cdr3_nt
TRBJ2-1 | . | TRBD2 | TRBV4-1 | CASSQEGTSHNEQFF | TGCGCCAGCAGCCAAGAGGGGACTAGTCACAATGAGCAGTTCTTC
TRBJ1-6 | . | . | TRBV13 | CASSLGQTYNSPLHF | TGTGCCAGCAGCTTAGGCCAGACTTATAATTCACCCCTCCACTTT
TRBJ2-1 | . | . | TRBV11-3 | CASSQGGLTYNEQFF | TGTGCCAGCAGCCAGGGGGGTCTGACCTACAATGAGCAGTTCTTC
TRBJ2-3 | . | TRBD2 | TRBV24-1 | CATSDLLVLAGGSTDTQYF | TGTGCCACCAGTGATTTGCTGGTGCTAGCGGGGGGCTCCACAGATACGCAGTATTTT
TRBJ1-2 | few | TRBD1 | TRBV19 | CASSIPLDRGGGYTF | TGTGCCAGTAGTATCCCCCTCGACAGGGGAGGGGGCTACACCTTC
TRBJ2-3 | . | . | TRBV5-4 | CASSLDAGRTDTQYF | TGTGCCAGCAGCTTGGATGCAGGCCGCACAGATACGCAGTATTTT
TRBJ2-1 | . | . | TRBV30 | CAWSVGGAKNEQFF | TGTGCCTGGAGTGTTGGGGGGGCGAAGAATGAGCAGTTCTTC
TRBJ2-2 | . | TRBD2 | TRBV15 | CATSRGGGQGTGELFF | TGTGCCACCAGCAGAGGCGGGGGGCAGGGCACCGGGGAGCTGTTTTTT
TRBJ1-2 | . | TRBD1 | TRBV9 | CASSVGDRGDGYTF | TGTGCCAGCAGCGTAGGGGACAGGGGGGATGGCTACACCTTC
TRBJ2-1 | . | TRBD1 | TRBV7-8 | CASRQQGDYNEQFF | TGTGCCAGCAGGCAACAGGGGGACTACAATGAGCAGTTCTTC
TRBJ1-4 | few | . | TRBV15 | CATSRDGATNEKLFF | TGTGCCACCAGCAGAGACGGGGCAACTAATGAAAAACTGTTTTTT
TRBJ2-3 | . | TRBD1 | TRBV9 | CASSVTGTGILRTDTQYF | TGTGCCAGCAGCGTAACCGGGACAGGGATTCTCCGCACAGATACGCAGTATTTT
TRBJ2-3 | . | . | TRBV7-2 | CASTLLRGAGDTQYF | TGTGCCAGCACCCTCCTTCGGGGGGCCGGAGATACGCAGTATTTT
TRBJ2-7 | . | TRBD2 | TRBV27 | CASSASAGESSYEQYF | TGTGCCAGCAGCGCCTCGGCGGGGGAGAGCTCCTACGAGCAGTACTTC
TRBJ2-1 | . | . | TRBV27 | CASSFSSYNEQFF | TGTGCCAGCAGTTTCAGCTCCTACAATGAGCAGTTCTTC
TRBJ1-2 | many | . | TRBV24-1 | CATSGGPGLTNYGYTF | TGTGCCACCAGTGGTGGTCCAGGGTTGACTAACTATGGCTACACCTTC
TRBJ1-1 | . | TRBD1 | TRBV6-4 | CASRARQGAGTEAFF | TGTGCCAGCAGAGCAAGACAGGGGGCAGGAACTGAAGCTTTCTTT
TRBJ2-3 | . | TRBD2 | TRBV7-2 | CASSFKAGAGTDTQYF | TGTGCCAGCAGCTTTAAAGCGGGGGCAGGCACAGATACGCAGTATTTT
TRBJ1-5 | . | . | TRBV5-6 | CASSLGGGQPQHF | TGTGCCAGCAGCTTGGGGGGCGGTCAGCCCCAGCATTTT
TRBJ2-7 | . | . | TRBV6-1 | CASSEEWGDPKRLQYF | TGTGCCAGCAGTGAAGAGTGGGGGGACCCAAAACGCTTGCAGTACTTC
TRBJ2-4 | few | . | TRBV5-8 | CASSPEGTLKNIQYF | TGTGCCAGCAGCCCGGAGGGGACTTTAAAAAACATTCAGTACTTC
TRBJ1-6 | . | . | TRBV6-5 | CASGLRNSPLHF | TGTGCCAGCGGGTTGCGGAATTCACCCCTCCACTTT
TRBJ2-3 | . | . | TRBV2 | CASSGDNTDTQYF | TGTGCCAGCTCAGGGGATAACACAGATACGCAGTATTTT
TRBJ2-7 | . | TRBD2 | TRBV14 | CASSQAGGTYEQYF | TGTGCCAGCAGCCAAGCGGGGGGAACCTACGAGCAGTACTTC
TRBJ1-5 | . | . | TRBV11-2 | CASSATGFEPQHF | TGTGCCAGCAGTGCCACAGGGTTCGAGCCCCAGCATTTT
TRBJ1-5 | . | TRBD1 | TRBV7-9 | CASSPTGDYQPQHF | TGTGCCAGCAGCCCGACAGGGGATTATCAGCCCCAGCATTTT
TRBJ1-1 | . | . | TRBV5-1 | CASSLDSQTEAFF | TGCGCCAGCAGCTTGGACAGCCAAACTGAAGCTTTCTTT
TRBJ2-7 | . | . | TRBV15 | CATSRDGGAEQYF | TGTGCCACCAGCAGAGATGGTGGGGCGGAGCAGTACTTC
TRBJ2-2 | . | . | TRBV12-3/TRBV12-4 | CASSEHGELFF | TGTGCCAGCAGTGAACACGGGGAGCTGTTTTTT